These 8 T cell receptor beta chains originate from one sample sequenced in a study of T cell repertoires in cytomegalovirus infection. MiXCR, run by TCRdb on the reads, gives a single entry per CDR3 protein. The top ten clones hold around an eighth of a sample with approximately 1,000,000 distinct CDR3 sequences, around 32% of them seen once. The antigens of these receptors remain unknown. The specimen comprised cultured CD8+ T cells from PBMCs, sampled from culture after CMV antigen stimulation. The source of these receptors is a human donor in good health (CMV status not recorded). Some clones in this sample may be carry-over from other donors' samples.

V is TRBV7-2 and J is TRBJ2-2; D unclear. The length of the CDR3 is 15 residues. The germline V and J ends were trimmed by 2 bases and 1 base, with 8 bases remaining between them. The germline V gene encodes CDR1 SGHTA and CDR2 FQGNSA. CDR3 coding DNA: TGTGCCAGCAGCTTAACAGTTCGGAACACCGGGGAGCTGTTTTTT. Translating it yields CASSLTVRNTGELFF. The full variable domain, in which reference TRBV7-2 and TRBJ2-2 provide the parts outside the CDR3, is GAGVSQSPSNKVTEKGKDVELRCDPISGHTALYWYRQSLGQGLEFLIYFQGNSAPDKSGLPSDRFSAERTGGSVSTLTIQRTQQEDSAVYLCASSLTVRNTGELFFGEGSRLTVL.

V usage is TRBV7-3 and J usage is TRBJ2-5, with D perhaps matching TRBD1 or TRBD2 (5 bases each). The CDR3 has 16 amino acids. Germline V lookup: CDR1 SGHTA, CDR2 FQGTGA. The ends were cut back, 5 bases at V and 4 bases at J, with 20 bases in the middle. The DNA for the CDR3 is TGTGCCAGCAGCCCGGTGAGGGCAGGGCAGGGAGAGACCCAGTACTTC. Its protein is CASSPVRAGQGETQYF.

This clonotype has a count of ten or more. The chain employs TRBV7-2 and TRBJ1-4, with D perhaps TRBD1 (6 bases). Looked up from germline, CDR1 is SGHTA and CDR2 is FQGNSA. This CDR3 spans 16 amino acids. V lost 6 bases to trimming and J lost 8 bases, with 22 bases between them. CDR3 nucleotide sequence: TGTGCCAGCAGATATGAGGGGGGGCGAGCCAGAGAAAAACTGTTTTTT. Amino acids: CASRYEGGRAREKLFF.

This chain links TRBV27 with TRBJ2-1, with D perhaps given as TRBD1 or TRBD2 (6 bases each). Per the germline V gene, CDR1 is MNHEY and CDR2 is SMNVEV (reference sequence). This CDR3 is 16 amino acids long. V was shortened by 2 bases and J by 5 bases, with 16 bases between the two germline ends. The CDR3 nucleotides are TGTGCCAGCAGTTTAGTCGGGGGCGCATATAACAATGAGCAGTTCTTC. Protein product: CASSLVGGAYNNEQFF.

V is TRBV27 and J is TRBJ2-5, with 9 bases matching TRBD2. CDR1 and CDR2 from the germline V gene are MNHEY and SMNVEV (reference sequence). Trimming at V came to 5 bases and at J to 2 bases, leaving 21 bases not matched to a gene. The CDR3 contains 20 residues. In nucleotides, the CDR3 is TGTGCCAGCAGTCCTCCTGATCGGCGGTATAGCGGGGGAAGACAAGAGACCCAGTACTTC. Amino acids: CASSPPDRRYSGGRQETQYF.

This chain connects TRBV27 to TRBJ2-3; possibly TRBD2 for D (6 bases). CDR3 length: 14 amino acids. The germline V and J ends were trimmed by 6 bases and 6 bases, with 16 bases remaining between them. The germline V gene encodes CDR1 MNHEY and CDR2 SMNVEV (reference sequence). As DNA, the CDR3 is TGTGCCAGCAGCCGAGGACTTGGGGGGGATACGCAGTATTTT. Its protein is CASSRGLGGDTQYF.

Of note for this clonotype: This could be a read error, since a much larger clone is one nucleotide away. V gene TRBV7-2 combines with J gene TRBJ2-2, with 7 positions matching TRBD2. This CDR3 is 14 amino acids long. Germline-derived CDR1 and CDR2 are SGHTA and FQGNSA. As DNA, the CDR3 is TGTGTCAGCAGCTTGACTAGCCGCACCGGGGAGCTGTTTTTT. Its protein product is CVSSLTSRTGELFF.

This chain links TRBV3-1 with TRBJ1-5, with TRBD1 matching 9 bases. CDR1 LGHDT and CDR2 YNNKEL come from the germline V gene (reference sequence). CDR3 length equals 22 residues. The junction had 26 bases not matched to a gene; V was cut back by 2 bases and J by 6 bases. The CDR3 region is CASSQTLRVQGAFMVPSQPQHF. As DNA, the CDR3 is TGTGCCAGCAGCCAAACGCTACGAGTACAGGGGGCGTTTATGGTACCTAGTCAGCCCCAGCATTTT.